This T cell receptor beta chain was retrieved from a study of blood T cell repertoires in COVID-19. About the research overall: Collection of acute and convalescent COVID-19 samples took place in the United States, Italy and Spain. T cells, B-cell-depleted T cells, or PBMCs provided the cDNA or gDNA that served as material.

The V gene end was trimmed by 3 bases and the J gene end by 4 bases; junction bases not matched to a gene: 8. Germline CDR1 SEHNR, CDR2 FQNEAQ (reference sequence). The CDR3 runs 18 residues. Per the study methods: Quantification of nucleated cells was approximated via reference gene primer amplification. Generated by immunoSEQ multiplex PCR, the TCRdb table keeps only in-frame clones and is missing some. The DNA gave D and trimming, while V, J and clone size come from that table. The repertoire holds around 86,000 clones, with roughly 82% as singletons. The rearrangement links TRBV7-9 to TRBJ2-1; the match to TRBD2 covers 14 bases. Sequences were obtained from peripheral blood. This clonotype was sampled from a human donor in a cohort sampled during active COVID-19. Here the CDR3 reads CASSFIGTSGGSYNEQFF. CDR3 DNA: TGTGCCAGCAGCTTCATAGGGACTAGCGGGGGAAGTTACAATGAGCAGTTCTTC. Supplemented by reference TRBV7-9 and TRBJ2-1, the full variable domain reads DTGVSQNPRHKITKRGQNVTFRCDPISEHNRLYWYRQTLGQGPEFLTYFQNEAQLEKSRLLSDRFSAERPKGSFSTLEIQRTEQGDSAMYLCASSFIGTSGGSYNEQFFGPGTRLTVL.